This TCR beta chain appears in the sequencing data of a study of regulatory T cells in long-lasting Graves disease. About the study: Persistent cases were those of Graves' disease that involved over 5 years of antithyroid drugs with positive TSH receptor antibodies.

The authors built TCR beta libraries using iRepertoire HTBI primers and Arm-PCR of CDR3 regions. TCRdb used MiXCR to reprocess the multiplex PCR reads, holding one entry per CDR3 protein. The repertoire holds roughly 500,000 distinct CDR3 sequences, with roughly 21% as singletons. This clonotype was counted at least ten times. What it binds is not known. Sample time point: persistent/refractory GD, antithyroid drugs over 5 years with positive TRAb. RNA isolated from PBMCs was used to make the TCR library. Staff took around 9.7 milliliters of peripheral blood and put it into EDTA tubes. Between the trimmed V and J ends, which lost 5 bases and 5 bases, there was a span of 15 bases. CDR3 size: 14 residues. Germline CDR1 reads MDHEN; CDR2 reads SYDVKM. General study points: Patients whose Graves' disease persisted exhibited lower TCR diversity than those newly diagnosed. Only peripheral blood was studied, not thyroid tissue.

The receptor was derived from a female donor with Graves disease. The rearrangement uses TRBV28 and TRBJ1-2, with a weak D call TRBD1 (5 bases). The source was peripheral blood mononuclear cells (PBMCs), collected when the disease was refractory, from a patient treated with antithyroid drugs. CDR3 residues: CASSTQGVGYGYTF. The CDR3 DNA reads TGTGCCAGCAGTACCCAGGGTGTAGGGTATGGCTACACCTTC.